Listed below are T cell receptor beta chains from one sample, sequenced in a study of CD8 T cells in Susac syndrome. TCRdb fed the immunoSEQ multiplex PCR reads into MiXCR, producing one record per CDR3 protein. The repertoire holds 100,000 to 150,000 distinct CDR3 sequences, with around 92% as singletons. Sequencing input: CD4+ T cells from PBMCs. All receptors come from a human donor with multiple sclerosis. The CDR3 runs from the conserved cysteine through the conserved F or W. The D gene is left open where the match is weak. Clone sizes are given selectively: once, few, many, or a class where the clone is expanded.

abundance: once
d_gene: -
j_gene: TRBJ1-1
v_gene: TRBV27
CDR3nt: TGTGCCAGCAGTTTAAGTGGACAGACACTTGAAGCTTTCTTT
CDR3aa: CASSLSGQTLEAFF

abundance: -
d_gene: -
j_gene: TRBJ2-2
v_gene: TRBV29-1
CDR3nt: TGCAGCGTTGAATACCAGGGGACCGGGGAGCTGTTTTTT
CDR3aa: CSVEYQGTGELFF

abundance: -
d_gene: -
j_gene: TRBJ2-1
v_gene: TRBV25-1
CDR3nt: TGTGCCAGCAGACCTCCGGTCAGCTACAATGAGCAGTTCTTC
CDR3aa: CASRPPVSYNEQFF

abundance: -
d_gene: -
j_gene: TRBJ2-3
v_gene: TRBV6-5
CDR3nt: TGTGCCAGCAGTTACACTAGGTCACAGGATACGCAGTATTTT
CDR3aa: CASSYTRSQDTQYF

abundance: -
d_gene: -
j_gene: TRBJ1-5
v_gene: TRBV23-1
CDR3nt: TGCGCCAGCGGGGTTACGAGGACTCCCAAAGGCAATCAGCCCCAGCATTTT
CDR3aa: CASGVTRTPKGNQPQHF

abundance: -
d_gene: TRBD1
j_gene: TRBJ2-7
v_gene: TRBV28
CDR3nt: TGTGCCAGCAGTTCTCCGGGACAGCTATACGAGCAGTACTTC
CDR3aa: CASSSPGQLYEQYF

abundance: -
d_gene: -
j_gene: TRBJ2-5
v_gene: TRBV28
CDR3nt: TGTGCCAGCAGTTTTGGGGATCGAGAGACCCAGTACTTC
CDR3aa: CASSFGDRETQYF

abundance: -
d_gene: -
j_gene: TRBJ1-1
v_gene: TRBV27
CDR3nt: TGTGCCAGCGCCCGGGACGACAGAGGGGGGGGGAAGGTGAAAAGCACTGAAGCTTTCTTT
CDR3aa: CASARDDRGGGKVKSTEAFF

abundance: -
d_gene: -
j_gene: TRBJ1-1
v_gene: TRBV5-1
CDR3nt: TGCGCCAGCAGCTCCAGGAAAAACACTGAAGCTTTCTTT
CDR3aa: CASSSRKNTEAFF

abundance: -
d_gene: -
j_gene: TRBJ2-5
v_gene: TRBV7-2
CDR3nt: TGTGCCAGCAGCTCCCGGGGGGCGGGGACCCAGTACTTC
CDR3aa: CASSSRGAGTQYF

abundance: -
d_gene: -
j_gene: TRBJ1-5
v_gene: TRBV12-3/TRBV12-4
CDR3nt: TGTGCCAGCAGTTTATCAGGAGATAGCAATCAGCCCCAGCATTTT
CDR3aa: CASSLSGDSNQPQHF

abundance: -
d_gene: -
j_gene: TRBJ1-1
v_gene: TRBV7-8
CDR3nt: TGTGCCAGCAGCCACGTCATGATGAACACTGAAGCTTTCTTT
CDR3aa: CASSHVMMNTEAFF

abundance: -
d_gene: -
j_gene: TRBJ1-1
v_gene: TRBV3-1
CDR3nt: TGTGCCAGCAGCCTGCCGGGTTTGAACACTGAAGCTTTCTTT
CDR3aa: CASSLPGLNTEAFF

abundance: -
d_gene: -
j_gene: TRBJ1-3
v_gene: TRBV20-1
CDR3nt: TGCAGTGCTAGACCCTTCGAGAACACCATATATTTT
CDR3aa: CSARPFENTIYF

abundance: -
d_gene: -
j_gene: TRBJ2-5
v_gene: TRBV5-1
CDR3nt: TGCGCCAGCAGCTCACCTGCGACAGGTAGTGAGACCCAGTACTTC
CDR3aa: CASSSPATGSETQYF

abundance: -
d_gene: TRBD2
j_gene: TRBJ2-1
v_gene: TRBV27
CDR3nt: TGTGCCAGCAGTCCACGGACTAGCGGGGGGCACCGGGGGATCTATGAGCAGTTCTTC
CDR3aa: CASSPRTSGGHRGIYEQFF

abundance: -
d_gene: -
j_gene: TRBJ2-5
v_gene: TRBV5-1
CDR3nt: TGCGCCAGCAGCCCGCAATTGGGGACGGAGACCCAGTACTTC
CDR3aa: CASSPQLGTETQYF

abundance: -
d_gene: -
j_gene: TRBJ2-2
v_gene: TRBV2
CDR3nt: TGTGCCAGCACGGGGGTACACACCGGGGAGCTGTTTTTT
CDR3aa: CASTGVHTGELFF

abundance: -
d_gene: -
j_gene: TRBJ2-6
v_gene: TRBV4-2
CDR3nt: TGTGCCAGCATGGCAGCAACCACAATATCTGGGGCCAACGTCCTGACTTTC
CDR3aa: CASMAATTISGANVLTF

abundance: once
d_gene: -
j_gene: TRBJ1-6
v_gene: TRBV3-1
CDR3nt: TGTGCCAGCAGCCAATCGTCTTTCGGCAGGGCCGCGAATTCACCCCTCCACTTT
CDR3aa: CASSQSSFGRAANSPLHF

abundance: -
d_gene: -
j_gene: TRBJ1-5
v_gene: TRBV12-3/TRBV12-4
CDR3nt: TGTGCCAGCAGCTCCGGACAGACCAATCAGCCCCAGCATTTT
CDR3aa: CASSSGQTNQPQHF

abundance: -
d_gene: TRBD1
j_gene: TRBJ2-7
v_gene: TRBV5-6
CDR3nt: TGTGCCAGCAGGCGACAGGGGGCAACCTACGAGCAGTACTTC
CDR3aa: CASRRQGATYEQYF

abundance: once
d_gene: -
j_gene: TRBJ1-1
v_gene: TRBV19
CDR3nt: TGTGCCAGTAGTATACTTAGAATTGAGGACACTGAAGCTTTCTTT
CDR3aa: CASSILRIEDTEAFF

abundance: few
d_gene: -
j_gene: TRBJ2-7
v_gene: TRBV30
CDR3nt: TGTGCCTGGAGCCGGGGAGGAAGCTCCTACGAGCAGTACTTC
CDR3aa: CAWSRGGSSYEQYF

abundance: -
d_gene: TRBD1
j_gene: TRBJ1-1
v_gene: TRBV7-9
CDR3nt: TGTGCCAGCAGCCTTACCCGACAGGGACTCTCTGAAGCTTTCTTT
CDR3aa: CASSLTRQGLSEAFF

abundance: -
d_gene: TRBD2
j_gene: TRBJ2-1
v_gene: TRBV11-2
CDR3nt: TGTGCCAGCAGAGGTGCGGGGGGCCTTCCGTACAATGAGCAGTTCTTC
CDR3aa: CASRGAGGLPYNEQFF

abundance: -
d_gene: -
j_gene: TRBJ1-2
v_gene: TRBV6-5
CDR3nt: TGTGCCAGCAGTCGGGGGGGGGCAGGAGGCGGCTACACCTTC
CDR3aa: CASSRGGAGGGYTF

abundance: -
d_gene: -
j_gene: TRBJ1-6
v_gene: TRBV3-1
CDR3nt: TGTGCCAGCAGCCAGGAAAGCCGGACTTCACCCCTCCACTTT
CDR3aa: CASSQESRTSPLHF

abundance: -
d_gene: -
j_gene: TRBJ2-7
v_gene: TRBV7-2
CDR3nt: TGTGCCAGCAGCTTGAGGTCGGCAGGAAGCTCCTACGAGCAGTACTTC
CDR3aa: CASSLRSAGSSYEQYF

abundance: once
d_gene: TRBD1
j_gene: TRBJ1-2
v_gene: TRBV29-1
CDR3nt: TGCAGCGTGGTGGGACAGGGCGACTATGGCTACACCTTC
CDR3aa: CSVVGQGDYGYTF

abundance: -
d_gene: -
j_gene: TRBJ1-5
v_gene: TRBV10-3
CDR3nt: TGTGCCACTGGGGGATCCAATCAGCCCCAGCATTTT
CDR3aa: CATGGSNQPQHF